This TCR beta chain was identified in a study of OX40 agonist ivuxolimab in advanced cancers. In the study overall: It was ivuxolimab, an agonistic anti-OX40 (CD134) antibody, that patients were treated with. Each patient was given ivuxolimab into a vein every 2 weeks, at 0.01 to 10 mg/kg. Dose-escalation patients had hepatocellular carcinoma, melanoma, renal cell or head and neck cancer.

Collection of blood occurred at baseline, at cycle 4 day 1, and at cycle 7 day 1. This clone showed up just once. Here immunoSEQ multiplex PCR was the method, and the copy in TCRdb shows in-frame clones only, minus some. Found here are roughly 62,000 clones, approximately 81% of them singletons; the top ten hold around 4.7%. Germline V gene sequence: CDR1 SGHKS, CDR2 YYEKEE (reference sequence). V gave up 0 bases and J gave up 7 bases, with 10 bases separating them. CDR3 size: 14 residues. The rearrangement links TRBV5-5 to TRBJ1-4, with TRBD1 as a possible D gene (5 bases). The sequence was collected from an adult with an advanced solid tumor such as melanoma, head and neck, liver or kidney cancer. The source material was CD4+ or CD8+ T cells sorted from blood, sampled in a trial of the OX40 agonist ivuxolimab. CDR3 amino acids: CASSLGRALEKLFF. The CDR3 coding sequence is TGTGCCAGCAGCTTGGGCAGGGCACTTGAAAAACTGTTTTTT.